This T cell receptor beta chain was identified during a study of T cell responses to AZD1222 COVID-19 vaccine. TCRdb's copy holds only in-frame clones and misses some; the assay was immunoSEQ multiplex PCR. The repertoire holds 180,000 or so clones, with around 90% as singletons. Germline CDR1 SGHRS, CDR2 YFSETQ. The CDR3 extends over 13 amino acids. V was pared by 3 bases and J by 2 bases, with 9 bases between. The sequenced sample was peripheral blood, obtained 28 days after the second AZD1222 dose. The rearrangement joins TRBV5-1 to TRBJ2-7, with D possibly being TRBD2 (6 bases). The clonotype comes from an adult who received the AZD1222 COVID-19 vaccine. CDR3 in DNA: TGCGCCAGCAGCTGGACGGGAGCCTACGAGCAGTACTTC. Protein sequence: CASSWTGAYEQYF.